The clone carrying this T cell receptor beta chain showed up many times. No antigen is known for it. This record comes from a study of T cells in Graves' hyperthyroidism and ophthalmopathy. Findings and limits, study-wide: Classification by a 13 V-J model distinguished ophthalmopathy from stable hyperthyroidism. Most thyroid clonotypes that were expanded above 0.001 also turned up in blood. Model-based prediction identified ophthalmopathy a median about 7 months prior to its onset.

RNA transcripts served as the template for amplifying TCR beta CDR3 regions. HTBI primers were employed in a first-round RT-PCR of the TCR CDR3. TCRdb re-called the multiplex PCR reads through MiXCR, storing one row per CDR3 protein. This table holds nearly 600,000 distinct CDR3 sequences, 13% to 15% found once. Investigators excluded patients with uncontrolled infection, other autoimmune disease, pregnancy or lactation. The germline V gene encodes CDR1 GTSNPN and CDR2 SVGIG (reference sequence). This CDR3 has 15 residues. V lost 1 base, J lost 2 bases, and 5 bases stayed unmatched. This TCR was sampled from a woman aged 18 to 35 with Graves' ophthalmopathy. The sample was blood. This sequence joins TRBV30 and TRBJ1-5; 7 nucleotides align to TRBD1. Written as DNA, the CDR3 is TGTGCCTGGAGTGCTACCGGGACAGGCAATCAGCCCCAGCATTTT. Its translation: CAWSATGTGNQPQHF. The full variable domain, with the rest looked up from reference TRBV30 and TRBJ1-5, is SQTIHQWPATLVQPVGSPLSLECTVEGTSNPNLYWYRQAAGRGLQLLFYSVGIGQISSEVPQNLSASRPQDRQFILSSKKLLLSDSGFYLCAWSATGTGNQPQHFGDGTRLSIL.